Following are 11 T cell receptor beta chains from one sample sequenced in a study of T cells in Graves' hyperthyroidism and ophthalmopathy. Amplified TCR beta CDR3 regions derived from RNA transcripts. TCR CDR3 underwent first-round RT-PCR with the HTBI primer set. One entry per CDR3 protein results from TCRdb running MiXCR on the multiplex PCR reads. The sample has about 98,000 distinct CDR3 sequences, approximately 40% seen once; the top ten hold roughly 10%. The specimen was peripheral blood or thyroid tissue (not recorded which). These receptors originate from a woman in her 30s with Graves' hyperthyroidism.

Ten or more counts support this clonotype. This chain joins TRBV4-2 and TRBJ2-3; TRBD2 might be the D (6 bases). The CDR3 has 16 residues. Germline V gene data show CDR1 as LGHNA and CDR2 as YNFKEQ. V lost 2 bases to trimming and J lost 5 bases, with 17 bases between them. In DNA, the CDR3 is TGTGCCAGCAGCCAATTATACCGGACTACCGGAGATACGCAGTATTTT. Amino acids: CASSQLYRTTGDTQYF.

This clonotype was counted ten times or more. J is TRBJ1-1 and V is TRBV5-6; D possibly corresponds to TRBD1 (5 bases). V lost 0 bases to trimming and J lost 11 bases, with 20 bases between them. Germline CDR1 reads SGHDT; CDR2 reads YYEEEE. This CDR3 spans 15 amino acids. CDR3 sequence: CASSLAVTGTVKAFF. For the CDR3, the DNA is TGTGCCAGCAGCTTGGCCGTAACTGGGACCGTGAAGGCTTTCTTT.

Turning to this clonotype: One end of the junction fails to match germline, which may point to a read error. J is TRBJ2-6 and V is TRBV10-3; D possibly matches TRBD1 or TRBD2 (7 bases each). This CDR3 has 16 residues. The germline CDR1 and CDR2 sequences are ENHRY and SYGVKD. DNA for the CDR3: TGTGCCAACAGTCCCCAGGGGGGGTCTGGGGCCAACGTCCTGACTTTC. Translation gives CANSPQGGSGANVLTF.

A note on this clonotype: A much larger clone sits a single nucleotide away, making a read error possible. This rearrangement joins TRBV6-1 to TRBJ1-5; D unclear. Trimming removed 5 bases from V and 0 bases from J, with 17 bases in between. The CDR3 length is 17 residues. Germline CDR1 and CDR2: MNHNS and SASEGT. The CDR3 nucleotides read TGTGCCAGCAGTACCTCCCAAGGGAGTTATAGCAATCAGCCCCAGCATTTT. Its protein product is CASSTSQGSYSNQPQHF.

This clonotype has a count of ten or more. This chain links TRBV5-1 with TRBJ1-1; D is perhaps TRBD1 (6 bases). V lost 3 bases, J lost 6 bases, and 18 bases lay in between. Germline-derived CDR1 and CDR2 are SGHRS and YFSETQ. The CDR3 runs 15 residues. CDR3: CASSSQGTMNAEAFF. The CDR3 region has the DNA TGCGCCAGCAGCTCCCAGGGGACGATGAATGCTGAAGCTTTCTTT.

In this sample, this clonotype turned up many times. The chain joins TRBV6-1 to TRBJ1-2; 11 bases map to TRBD1. This CDR3 contains 15 residues. Germline V lookup: CDR1 MNHNS, CDR2 SASEGT. Trimming took 4 bases from V and 3 from J; bases not matched to a gene: 4. Here the CDR3 reads CASSAWTGGYYGYTF. In nucleotides, the CDR3 is TGTGCCAGCAGTGCCTGGACAGGGGGCTACTATGGCTACACCTTC.

This clonotype was detected ten times or more. V and J are TRBV7-3 and TRBJ2-3; unclear D gene. Trimming left V 4 bases short and J 4 bases short, with 9 bases between. The CDR3 sequence is 13 residues long. Looked up from germline, CDR1 is SGHTA and CDR2 is FQGTGA. The CDR3 here is CASSSQRADTQYF. CDR3 nucleotides: TGTGCCAGCAGCTCCCAAAGGGCAGATACGCAGTATTTT.

This clonotype occurred many times. The chain couples TRBV12-3 or TRBV12-4 to TRBJ1-2; 10 bases fit TRBD1. The ends lost 5 bases at V and 0 bases at J; junction bases unmatched: 6. The CDR3 runs to 16 residues. The CDR3 bases are TGTGCCAGCAGTACCAGACAGGGGGCGTCTAACTATGGCTACACCTTC. This sequence encodes CASSTRQGASNYGYTF.

This clonotype was seen ten or more times. V and J are TRBV27 and TRBJ1-6, with TRBD1 as a possible D gene (6 bases). This CDR3 comprises 15 residues. Between the trimmed V and J ends, which lost 3 bases and 5 bases, there was a span of 11 bases. Looked up from germline, CDR1 is MNHEY and CDR2 is SMNVEV (reference sequence). As DNA, the CDR3 is TGTGCCAGCAGTTTCAGGGGAGCCGATAATTCACCCCTCCACTTT. Its translation: CASSFRGADNSPLHF.

This clonotype was seen a few times. This chain uses TRBV7-9 with TRBJ2-2, with 9 bases matching TRBD1. V trimming: 7 bases; J trimming: 4 bases; junction bases outside the gene matches: 10. Germline V gene data show CDR1 as SEHNR and CDR2 as FQNEAQ (reference sequence). This CDR3 is built from 16 residues. In DNA form, the CDR3 reads TGTGCCAGCACCCCAGCACGGACAGGGGTCACCGGGGAGCTGTTTTTT. Translation: CASTPARTGVTGELFF.

The V and J genes are TRBV7-9 and TRBJ1-6; possibly TRBD1 for D (6 bases). Trimming took off 1 base at V and 4 bases at J, with 8 bases between the two ends. This CDR3 region has 15 residues. Germline assignment: CDR1 SEHNR and CDR2 FQNEAQ (reference sequence). CDR3 residues: CASSLGGQYNSPLHF. CDR3 nucleotide sequence: TGTGCCAGCAGCTTAGGTGGACAGTATAATTCACCCCTCCACTTT.